This T cell receptor (beta chain) was documented in a study of beta chain features in type 1 diabetes. Regarding the study as a whole: In cDNA sequencing, cells with high TCR expression could be over-represented. A definitive answer on HLA type influencing TCRB rearrangement was not reached here.

There are a few counts of this clone. Its cognate antigen is unknown. It was via CD45RO/CCR7/CD25/CD127/CD95/CD27 that CD4+ naive, central memory, regulatory and stem cell-like memory cells were sorted. Of the isolated RNA, all was reverse transcribed, and so the sequenced material was expressed TCRB transcripts. Deep immunoSEQ sequencing covered naive, central memory and regulatory T cell samples. The data were produced by immunoSEQ multiplex PCR, yet TCRdb's version contains in-frame clones alone and is incomplete. The table lists about 180,000 clones, about 12% of them singletons. Trimming took off 5 bases at V and 0 bases at J, with 11 bases between the two ends. In germline, CDR1 is SGHVS, CDR2 FNYEAQ. The length of the CDR3 is 14 residues.

The chain carries TRBV7-6 and TRBJ2-7; TRBD2 might be the D (6 bases). The clonotype was recovered from a woman aged 18-29 years in good health. Material for sequencing was central memory CD4+ T cells from blood. The CDR3 DNA is TGTGCCAGCAGCCTCCCCGGGAGCTCCTACGAGCAGTACTTC. This sequence encodes CASSLPGSSYEQYF.